The 7 T cell receptor beta chains presented below share a single source sample, sequenced in a study of shared clonotypes between healthy human individuals. The method was immunoSEQ multiplex PCR; TCRdb's version includes in-frame clones alone and lacks a portion of them. The sample comprises some 1,400,000 clones, over 95% of which are singletons, and over 1% rests with the top ten. Sequenced: naive CD4+ T cells sorted from blood. Noted subset: CD45RA+ positively selected. These receptors were taken from a young man in good health.

The V call is TRBV28, the J call TRBJ2-1; TRBD2 might be the D (5 bases). V was pared by 5 bases and J by 7 bases, with 12 bases between. The CDR3 runs to 13 residues. Germline V CDR1 and CDR2: MDHEN, SYDVKM. CDR3 nucleotides: TGTGCCAGCAGTCCGAGGGCCGCGAATGAGCAGTTCTTC. Residues: CASSPRAANEQFF.

This chain joins TRBV6-6 and TRBJ2-1, with D hard to call. Germline V gene data show CDR1 as MNHNY and CDR2 as SVGAGI (reference sequence). The CDR3 sequence is 16 residues long. Trimming stripped 8 bases from V and 6 bases from J, with 23 bases between. The CDR3 DNA is TGTGCCAGCGGAGTTGCGGCGGTCTCGGGCGGCAATGAGCAGTTCTTC. The encoded protein is CASGVAAVSGGNEQFF.

In DNA form, the CDR3 reads TGTGCCAGCAGCCGATGGGGAGGGAGAGACACCGGGGAGCTGTTTTTT. Protein product: CASSRWGGRDTGELFF. V is TRBV14 and J is TRBJ2-2, with 7 bases aligning to TRBD2. V gave up 4 bases and J gave up 3 bases; unmatched junction bases: 8. Germline assignment: CDR1 SGHDN and CDR2 FVKESK. The CDR3 extends over 16 amino acids. Supplemented by reference TRBV14 and TRBJ2-2, the full variable domain reads EAGVTQFPSHSVIEKGQTVTLRCDPISGHDNLYWYRRVMGKEIKFLLHFVKESKQDESGMPNNRFLAERTGGTYSTLKVQPAELEDSGVYFCASSRWGGRDTGELFFGEGSRLTVL.

The DNA for the CDR3 is TGTGCCAGTGGACAGTTCTCTGGGGCCAACGTCCTGACTTTC. Translating it yields CASGQFSGANVLTF. The rearrangement links TRBV19 to TRBJ2-6, with D perhaps TRBD1 (6 bases). This CDR3 is built from 14 residues. CDR1 is LNHDA and CDR2 is SQIVND in the germline V gene (reference sequence). With 8 bases removed from V and 0 bases from J, the gap between germline ends came to 8 bases.

V usage is TRBV9 and J usage is TRBJ2-1; D perhaps matches TRBD1 (10 bases). The CDR3 sequence is 22 residues long. CDR1 is SGDLS and CDR2 is YYNGEE in the germline V gene. Trimming cost V 3 bases and J 0 bases, with 31 bases left between them. For the CDR3, the DNA is TGTGCCAGCAGCGAACGACCGGGACAGGGGCGACTAGCGGAAAGCTCCTACAATGAGCAGTTCTTC. This encodes CASSERPGQGRLAESSYNEQFF. Full variable domain (rest looked up from reference TRBV9 and TRBJ2-1): DSGVTQTPKHLITATGQRVTLRCSPRSGDLSVYWYQQSLDQGLQFLIQYYNGEERAKGNILERFSAQQFPDLHSELNLSSLELGDSALYFCASSERPGQGRLAESSYNEQFFGPGTRLTVL.

This clone is a singleton in its sample. This chain uses TRBV7-2 with TRBJ1-1; D is uncertain. Germline V gives CDR1 SGHTA, CDR2 FQGNSA. The length of the CDR3 is 12 residues. V was cut by 4 bases and J by 4 bases, with 7 bases left in between. The CDR3 spells CASSSLATEAFF. The CDR3 coding sequence is TGTGCCAGCAGCTCCCTGGCCACTGAAGCTTTCTTT.

This chain links TRBV27 with TRBJ1-2, with D maybe TRBD1 (5 bases). Germline V gene data show CDR1 as MNHEY and CDR2 as SMNVEV (reference sequence). The V end lost 2 bases, the J end lost 8 bases, and 15 bases lay between the germline ends. The CDR3 runs 14 residues. The CDR3 here is CASSLIPGMRGYTF. The DNA of the CDR3 is TGTGCCAGCAGTTTAATCCCAGGGATGAGGGGCTACACCTTC.